A selection of T cell receptor beta chains follows, all from one sample in a study of T-cell memory formation after mild COVID-19. TCRdb processed the 5' RACE reads anew with MiXCR; each CDR3 protein has one entry. The table records hundreds of thousands of distinct CDR3 sequences, about 25% of them present only once. Sequencing was performed on PBMCs or a T cell subset sorted from them (not recorded which). All receptors derive from an adult woman who had mild COVID-19 (a few samples of this study predate the infection). Cell type and time point are not known. The CDR3 runs from the conserved cysteine through the conserved F or W. D genes are given only for firm matches. Size is omitted from some rows. Given values are once, few, many or a class for expanded clones.

>TRBJ1-2|-|-|TRBV4-1
CASSQDGQGSGYTF
TGCGCCAGCAGCCAAGATGGGCAGGGGTCTGGCTACACCTTC
>TRBJ2-4|-|-|TRBV12-3/TRBV12-4
CASATSSIQYF
TGTGCCAGCGCTACGTCGAGCATTCAGTACTTC
>TRBJ2-2|-|-|TRBV5-1
CASSGGTENTGELFF
TGCGCCAGCAGCGGGGGGACAGAGAACACCGGGGAGCTGTTTTTT
>TRBJ2-1|-|-|TRBV23-1
CASSQSRGIKEDNEQFF
TGCGCCAGCAGTCAATCGAGGGGGATCAAAGAAGACAATGAGCAGTTCTTC
>TRBJ2-7|-|-|TRBV29-1
CSAGTYEQYF
TGCAGCGCCGGAACTTACGAGCAGTACTTC
>TRBJ2-5|few|TRBD1|TRBV4-1
CASSRSGQMYQETQYF
TGCGCCAGCAGCCGCTCGGGACAGATGTACCAAGAGACCCAGTACTTC
>TRBJ2-7|many|-|TRBV24-1
CATSDKPKSGSYEQYF
TGTGCCACCAGTGATAAGCCGAAGAGCGGAAGCTACGAGCAGTACTTC
>TRBJ2-5|many|TRBD1|TRBV5-5
CASSGGQGETQYF
TGTGCCAGCAGCGGTGGACAGGGAGAGACCCAGTACTTC
>TRBJ2-7|-|-|TRBV30
CAWSVIGWF
TGTGCCTGGAGTGTAATTGGCTGGTTC
>TRBJ2-5|few|-|TRBV5-4
CASSWGTGETQYF
TGTGCCAGCAGCTGGGGTACAGGAGAGACCCAGTACTTC
>TRBJ1-5|-|-|TRBV25-1
CASSRGSGSNQPQHF
TGTGCCAGCAGCCGAGGGTCGGGTAGCAATCAGCCCCAGCATTTT
>TRBJ2-7|-|TRBD2|TRBV7-2
CASSLAGGQGEQYF
TGTGCCAGCAGCTTGGCGGGGGGGCAGGGCGAGCAGTACTTC
>TRBJ2-3|-|-|TRBV7-9
CASTHRVGPDTQYF
TGTGCCAGCACCCATCGTGTGGGCCCAGATACGCAGTATTTT
>TRBJ2-3|few|TRBD2|TRBV15
CATSRAPSGASTDTQYF
TGTGCCACCAGCAGAGCCCCTAGCGGGGCTAGCACAGATACGCAGTATTTT
>TRBJ1-2|-|-|TRBV5-1
CASSPAGQGGYGYTF
TGCGCCAGCAGCCCCGCAGGGCAGGGAGGCTATGGCTACACCTTC
>TRBJ1-1|few|-|TRBV24-1
CATSDLTSGGGCTEAFF
TGTGCCACCAGTGATTTGACCTCGGGGGGCGGATGCACTGAAGCTTTCTTT
>TRBJ2-4|few|-|TRBV27
CASRVGGFRGIQYF
TGTGCCAGCAGAGTAGGGGGATTCCGGGGCATTCAGTACTTC
>TRBJ2-3|-|TRBD1|TRBV29-1
CSAPRGQGTDTQYF
TGCAGCGCCCCCCGGGGACAGGGCACAGATACGCAGTATTTT
>TRBJ2-5|-|TRBD1|TRBV29-1
CSADRDQETQYF
TGCAGCGCGGACAGGGACCAAGAGACCCAGTACTTC
>TRBJ1-4|many|-|TRBV5-6
CASSYTGSREKLFF
TGTGCCAGCAGCTACACAGGGTCTCGCGAAAAACTGTTTTTT
>TRBJ1-2|-|TRBD1|TRBV29-1
CSVKDRGGNYGYTF
TGCAGCGTTAAAGACAGGGGAGGGAACTATGGCTACACCTTC
>TRBJ2-3|-|TRBD2|TRBV5-1
CASSLFRSGGIPSTSTDTQYF
TGCGCCAGCAGCTTGTTTCGGAGCGGGGGAATTCCCTCCACTAGCACAGATACGCAGTATTTT
>TRBJ2-4|-|-|TRBV7-9
CASSLVEAGANIQYF
TGTGCCAGCAGCTTGGTTGAGGCAGGGGCGAACATTCAGTACTTC